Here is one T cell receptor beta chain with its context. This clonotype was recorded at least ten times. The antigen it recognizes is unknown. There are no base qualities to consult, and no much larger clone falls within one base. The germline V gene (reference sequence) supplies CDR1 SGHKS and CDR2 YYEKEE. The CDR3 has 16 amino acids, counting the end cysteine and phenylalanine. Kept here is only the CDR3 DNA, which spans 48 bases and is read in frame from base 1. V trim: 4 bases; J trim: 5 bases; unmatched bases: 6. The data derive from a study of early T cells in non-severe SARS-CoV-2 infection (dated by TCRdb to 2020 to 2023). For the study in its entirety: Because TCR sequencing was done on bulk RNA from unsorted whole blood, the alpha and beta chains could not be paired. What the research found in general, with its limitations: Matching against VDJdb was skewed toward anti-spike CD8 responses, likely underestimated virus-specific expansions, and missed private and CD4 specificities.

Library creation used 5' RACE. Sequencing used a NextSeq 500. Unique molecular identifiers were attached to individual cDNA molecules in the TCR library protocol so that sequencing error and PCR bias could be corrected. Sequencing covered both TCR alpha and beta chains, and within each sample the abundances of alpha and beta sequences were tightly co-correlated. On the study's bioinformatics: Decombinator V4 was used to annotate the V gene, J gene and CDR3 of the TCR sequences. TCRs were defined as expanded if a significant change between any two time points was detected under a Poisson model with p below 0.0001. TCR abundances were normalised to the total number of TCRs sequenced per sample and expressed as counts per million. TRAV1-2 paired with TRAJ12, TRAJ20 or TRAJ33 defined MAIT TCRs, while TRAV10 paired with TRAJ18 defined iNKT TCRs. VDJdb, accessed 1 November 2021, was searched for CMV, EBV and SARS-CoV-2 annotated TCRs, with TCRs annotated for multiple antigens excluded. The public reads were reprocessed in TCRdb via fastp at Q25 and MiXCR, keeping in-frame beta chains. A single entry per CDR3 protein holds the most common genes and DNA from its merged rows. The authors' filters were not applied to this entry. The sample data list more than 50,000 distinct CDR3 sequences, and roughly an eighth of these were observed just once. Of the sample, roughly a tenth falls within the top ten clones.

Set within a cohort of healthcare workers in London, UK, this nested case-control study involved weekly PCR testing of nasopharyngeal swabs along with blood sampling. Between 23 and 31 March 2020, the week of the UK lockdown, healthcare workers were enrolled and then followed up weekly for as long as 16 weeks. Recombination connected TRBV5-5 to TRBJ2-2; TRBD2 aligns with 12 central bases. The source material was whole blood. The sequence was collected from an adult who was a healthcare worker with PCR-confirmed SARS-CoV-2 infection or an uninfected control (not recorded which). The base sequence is TGTGCCAGCAGCCTCTGGACTAGCGGGAAGACCGGGGAGCTGTTTTTT. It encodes CASSLWTSGKTGELFF.